A selection of T cell receptor beta chains follows, all from one sample in a study of cytomegalovirus exposure and HLA in healthy donors. The method was immunoSEQ multiplex PCR; TCRdb's version includes in-frame clones alone and lacks a portion of them. Here the sample spans around 99,000 clones, 77% being singletons. The sequencing sample was made of PBMCs. Receptors originate from a male donor in good health and CMV-seronegative. CDR3s include the opening cysteine and the closing phenylalanine or tryptophan. D genes are given only for firm matches.

v_gene,d_gene,CDR3aa
TRBV2,NA,CASSEAWGGNQPQHF
TRBV2,TRBD2,CASSETSGLAGHPTDTQYF
TRBV27,NA,CASSIYSYNEQFF
TRBV4-1,NA,CASSQDEGRVLSTDTQYF
TRBV27,TRBD1,CASRAGQGASHF
TRBV29-1,NA,CSVEGQNTDTQYF
TRBV6-5,NA,CASSYSKGGNEQFF
TRBV7-9,NA,CASSFRGVGAWPFLDEQFF
TRBV5-1,TRBD1,CASSPRTGGFGYTF
TRBV19,NA,CASRWDKSSYEQYF
TRBV28,TRBD2,CASSYFWTSESLGDGNEQFF
TRBV18,TRBD1,CASSPPDRGLYEQYF
TRBV10-3,NA,CAIADGSTDTQYF
TRBV25-1,NA,CASSESPDRTEAFF